This TCR beta chain came from a study of Ad26.COV2.S vaccination and SARS-CoV-2 variants. Study background: Into the muscle, Ad26.COV2.S was dosed once or twice, 56 days apart.

CDR3 size: 15 residues. Trimming stripped 5 bases from V and 1 base from J, with 13 bases between. Germline V lookup: CDR1 MNHEY, CDR2 SVGAGI. Indicated treatment: approximately 18 received Ad26.COV2.S at low or high dose, single or two shots; several received placebo; per-sample allocation not given. Sampling was performed 63 days after the first vaccine or placebo injection. General study results and limits: There was reportedly substantial breadth in spike-specific CD8+ and CD4+ T cell responses after vaccination.

Clones were read by immunoSEQ multiplex PCR, and TCRdb kept only the in-frame ones, dropping some. In the table there are roughly 510,000 clones, roughly nine tenths of which are singletons. This clone was detected only once. Its antigen is not known. The chain links TRBV6-5 to TRBJ2-3; tentative D call: TRBD2 (6 bases). This sample comprised peripheral blood, obtained in a trial of Ad26.COV2.S vaccine versus placebo. This clonotype was obtained from a person between 18 and 60 years old who received the Ad26.COV2.S COVID-19 vaccine or a placebo. CDR3 sequence: CASSPLQRGTDTQYF. CDR3 sequence (DNA): TGTGCCAGCAGTCCCCTGCAGCGGGGCACAGATACGCAGTATTTT.